The clone carrying this TCR beta chain has just a few counts. The antigen remains undetermined. Trimming pared 9 bases from V and 4 bases from J, leaving 16 bases between. The CDR3 sequence is 14 residues long. Per the germline V gene, CDR1 is MNHNY and CDR2 is SVGAGI (reference sequence). This sample stems from a study of T cell repertoires in cytomegalovirus infection. As for the study in general: It can be stated that public TCR beta signatures indicated CMV infection as well as a matching HLA type. Overall study findings and caveats: CMV-specific TCR beta clonotypes restricted by HLA-C were the ones dominating the ex vivo response. Cumulative frequency (of public TCR beta family members) identified carriers of CMV plus the relevant HLA.

TCRdb re-called the reads with MiXCR, one entry per CDR3 protein. The sample records around 450,000 distinct CDR3 sequences, 25% to 40% being singletons. The receptor's source is a human donor in good health (CMV status not recorded). Some clones in this sample may be carry-over from other donors' samples. The genes are TRBV6-6 and TRBJ1-5; a weak D match, TRBD1 (5 bases). The sample taken for sequencing was PBMCs. CDR3 amino acids: CASIGRGRNQPQHF. The CDR3 nucleotides are TGTGCCAGTATAGGCCGGGGCCGTAATCAGCCCCAGCATTTT.